The present TCR beta chain was sequenced within a study of CD8 T cells in ankylosing spondylitis. Study-level points and caveats: Reactive arthritis synovial fluid and blood were previously reported to contain some motif variants. Disease-linked clones reportedly showed significant enrichment in matched ankylosing spondylitis synovial fluid. Peripheral blood held disease-linked clones only at relatively low frequency, and these were CD8+.

Quantitative 5'-RACE with molecular barcodes was used to make the TCR beta libraries. MiXCR, run by TCRdb on the 5' RACE reads, gives a single entry per CDR3 protein. The profile shows almost 250,000 distinct CDR3 sequences, 30% to 35% of them singletons. Comments on this clonotype: Its antigen remains unidentified.

Sequences were obtained from blood, either unsorted or a sorted T cell fraction (not recorded which). The TCR was taken from a male donor with ankylosing spondylitis or in good health (not recorded which).

The CDR3 nucleotides are TGTGCCAGCAGTTCGGACACCCAAGAGACCCAGTACTTC. Residues: CASSSDTQETQYF. This chain links TRBV12-3 or TRBV12-4 with TRBJ2-5, with D possibly matching TRBD1 (5 bases). This CDR3 region has 13 residues. V gave up 4 bases and J gave up 1 base, with 7 bases separating them.